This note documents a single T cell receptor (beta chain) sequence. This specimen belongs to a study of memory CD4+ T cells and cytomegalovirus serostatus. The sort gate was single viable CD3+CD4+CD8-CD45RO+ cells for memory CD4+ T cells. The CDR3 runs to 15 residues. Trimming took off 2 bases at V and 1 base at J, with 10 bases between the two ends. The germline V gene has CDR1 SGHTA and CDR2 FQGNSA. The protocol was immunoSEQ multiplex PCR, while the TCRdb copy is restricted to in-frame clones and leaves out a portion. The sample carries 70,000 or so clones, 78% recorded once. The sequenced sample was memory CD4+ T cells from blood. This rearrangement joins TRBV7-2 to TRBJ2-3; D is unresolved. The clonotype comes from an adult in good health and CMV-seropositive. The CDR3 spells CASSLTWAGTDTQYF. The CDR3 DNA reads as TGTGCCAGCAGCTTAACTTGGGCGGGCACAGATACGCAGTATTTT. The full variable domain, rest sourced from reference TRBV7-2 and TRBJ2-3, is GAGVSQSPSNKVTEKGKDVELRCDPISGHTALYWYRQSLGQGLEFLIYFQGNSAPDKSGLPSDRFSAERTGGSVSTLTIQRTQQEDSAVYLCASSLTWAGTDTQYFGPGTRLTVL.